This TCR beta chain was documented in a study of cytomegalovirus exposure and HLA in healthy donors. Primers for the PCR totalled 60 Vbeta and 13 Jbeta. Measured with immunoSEQ multiplex PCR; TCRdb has only the in-frame clones, and not every one. The sample has about 160,000 clones, around 82% seen once. The CDR3 extends over 16 amino acids. In germline, CDR1 is MGHRA, CDR2 YSYEKL. After removal of 1 base from V and 1 base from J, the junction contained 6 bases not matched to a gene. This chain links TRBV4-1 with TRBJ2-7; 8 bases fit TRBD1. The sequence was collected from a man in his thirties or forties in good health and CMV-seronegative. Material for sequencing was PBMCs. The CDR3 bases are TGCGCCAGCAGCCAAGGACAGGGGATGGGTTCCTACGAGCAGTACTTC. Residues: CASSQGQGMGSYEQYF.